This T cell receptor beta chain was observed in a study of blood T cell repertoires in COVID-19. In the original analysis: Reference gene primer amplification yielded estimated nucleated cell counts. TCRdb's copy holds only in-frame clones and misses some; the assay was immunoSEQ multiplex PCR. The DNA gave D and trimming, while V, J and clone size come from that table. The sample has 470,000 or so clones, about 85% seen once; the top ten hold over 1.5%. The source of this sequence is a woman aged 18-30 years with acute COVID-19. Sequencing input: PBMCs or T cells enriched from blood (not recorded which).

Here the CDR3 reads CSVGASGDEQYF. CDR3 nucleotides: TGCAGCGTTGGCGCTAGCGGGGACGAGCAGTACTTC. The chain has TRBV29-1 and TRBJ2-7; 9 positions match TRBD2. The germline V gene encodes CDR1 SQVTM and CDR2 ANQGSEA. The CDR3 is made up of 12 amino acids. After removal of 4 bases from V and 5 bases from J, the junction contained 3 bases not matched to a gene.